The clone carrying this T cell receptor beta chain was detected a few times. Its target is unknown. PCR used 60 Vbeta primers and 13 Jbeta primers. Generated by immunoSEQ multiplex PCR, the TCRdb table keeps only in-frame clones and is missing some. The table lists 130,000 to 150,000 clones, about 78% of them singletons. At sampling all donors were nominally healthy, likely with unrecorded immune exposures. V was clipped by 3 bases and J by 3 bases, with 9 bases between them. Per germline, CDR1 SGHRS and CDR2 YFSETQ. The CDR3 covers 13 residues. These data belong to a study of cytomegalovirus exposure and HLA in healthy donors. General study points: The study flagged some 180 TCR beta chains as cytomegalovirus-associated. Later genetic work tied a missense DCLRE1C variant to beta-chain V and J trimming.

The chain couples TRBV5-1 to TRBJ1-1; no clear D. The origin of this receptor is a man aged 35 to 55 in good health and CMV-seropositive. Sequenced input: PBMCs. The CDR3 DNA is TGCGCCAGCAGCTCAAACAGAGACACTGAAGCTTTCTTT. Translating it yields CASSSNRDTEAFF.